The 17 T cell receptor beta chains below all came from one sample that was sequenced in a study of molecular identifiers for immune sequencing clone quantification. Using its own MiXCR run on the PCR reads, TCRdb lists one record per CDR3 protein. The table has roughly 9,700 distinct CDR3 sequences, about 18% seen once. Input material: naive CD8+ T cells from blood, with Jurkat cell RNA spiked in. Subset reported: FACS-sorted CD8+CD4-CCR7+CD45RA+ naive T cells. The receptor set was obtained from a human donor in good health. Some libraries in this study had Jurkat cell RNA spiked in.

This clonotype occurred a few times. V is TRBV6-5 and J is TRBJ2-7, with D perhaps matching TRBD2 (6 bases). The CDR3 spans 15 residues. Deletions cut 0 bases from V and 3 bases from J, with 12 bases between. Germline V lookup: CDR1 MNHEY, CDR2 SVGAGI. This CDR3 is CASSYSGLPYYEQYF. CDR3 bases: TGTGCCAGCAGTTACTCGGGACTCCCCTACTACGAGCAGTACTTC.

Worth noting for this clonotype: This sequence may be a read error, since a much larger clone differs from it by one base. V and J are TRBV27 and TRBJ2-3; D is possibly TRBD1 (5 bases). V lost 8 bases, J lost 2 bases, and 17 bases lay in between. Germline-derived CDR1 and CDR2 are MNHEY and SMNVEV (reference sequence). This CDR3 has 15 amino acids. CDR3 in DNA: TGTGCCAGCGGTCCAGGGCCGCTCGACACAGATACGCAGTATTTT. Protein sequence: CASGPGPLDTDTQYF.

Concerning this clonotype itself: This may arise from a read error, as a much more abundant clone is one base away. The CDR3 DNA is TGTGCCAGCAGCATAGCCTCGGGAGAGCAGTACTTC. Translation gives CASSIASGEQYF. This chain connects TRBV7-9 to TRBJ2-7, with D possibly being TRBD2 (5 bases). This CDR3 is 12 amino acids long. Looked up from germline, CDR1 is SEHNR and CDR2 is FQNEAQ (reference sequence).

This clonotype has more than one count but fewer than ten. This chain links TRBV12-5 with TRBJ1-1; D gene uncertain. V was shortened by 1 base and J by 8 bases, with 11 bases between the two germline ends. This CDR3 is 13 amino acids long. CDR1 and CDR2 (germline): LGHNT, FRNRAP. The CDR3 region is CASGLGKAGEAFF. The CDR3 DNA reads as TGTGCTAGTGGTTTGGGAAAGGCAGGAGAAGCTTTCTTT.

This clonotype qualifies as medium-sized. This chain uses TRBV9 with TRBJ1-1; no clear D gene. Germline V gene sequence: CDR1 SGDLS, CDR2 YYNGEE. The CDR3 is made up of 13 amino acids. V was trimmed by 4 bases and J by 4 bases, leaving 11 bases between them. The DNA of the CDR3 is TGTGCCAGCAGCCCTCCTTATGGCACTGAAGCTTTCTTT. Its translation is CASSPPYGTEAFF.

This clonotype rates as medium-sized. The V gene is TRBV9, the J gene TRBJ2-3; D not certain. Germline assignment: CDR1 SGDLS and CDR2 YYNGEE. Trimming removed 0 bases at V and 4 bases at J, with 18 bases between. There are 17 residues in the CDR3. The CDR3 is CASSVEPNSPLADTQYF. Here the CDR3 DNA reads TGTGCCAGCAGCGTAGAGCCAAACTCCCCCCTCGCAGATACGCAGTATTTT.

This clonotype is medium-sized. At one end the junction does not follow the germline gene, possibly because of a read error. The rearrangement uses TRBV23-1 and TRBJ1-5; D not resolved. TRBV23-1 is treated as an ORF (open reading frame) with a function not yet certain. The CDR3 loop spans 10 amino acids. The CDR3 sequence: CASSQSSPRF. The DNA of the CDR3 is TGCGCCAGCAGTCAATCGTCCCCAAGGTTT.

About this clonotype itself: It may be a read error: a sequence one base away is much more abundant. The rearrangement links TRBV10-3 to TRBJ1-4; TRBD1 matches at 9 bases. V shed 8 bases and J 5 bases; nucleotides not matched to a gene: 6. The CDR3 contains 14 residues. CDR1 ENHRY and CDR2 SYGVKD come from the germline V gene. The CDR3 here is CAIGGDRENEKLFF. The CDR3 coding sequence is TGTGCCATCGGCGGGGACAGGGAAAATGAAAAACTGTTTTTT.

This clonotype was observed many times. V gene TRBV7-6 combines with J gene TRBJ2-6; TRBD1 matches at 8 bases. From germline, CDR1 is SGHVS and CDR2 FNYEAQ. The trim removed 5 bases at V and 0 bases at J, leaving 6 bases unmatched. CDR3 length: 17 amino acids. The CDR3 loop is CASSQVDRVSGANVLTF. The CDR3 DNA sequence: TGTGCCAGCAGCCAGGTGGACAGGGTCTCTGGGGCCAACGTCCTGACTTTC.

By share of the sample, this clonotype is medium-sized. The chain uses TRBV28 and TRBJ2-7; 7 bases are shared with TRBD2. CDR3 length: 17 amino acids. Germline V gene lookup returns CDR1 MDHEN and CDR2 SYDVKM. V dropped 3 bases and J dropped 4; count of bases not matched to a gene: 15. In DNA, the CDR3 is TGTGCCAGCAGTTTGGGGAATCTAGCGGTGGGGGGGTACGAGCAGTACTTC. It specifies CASSLGNLAVGGYEQYF.

In this sample, this clonotype is medium-sized. The chain carries TRBV29-1 and TRBJ2-3, with a weak D call TRBD1 (5 bases). This CDR3 is 15 amino acids long. Trimming shortened V by 6 bases and J by 0 bases, and 16 bases separated the two germline ends. CDR1 is SQVTM, CDR2 ANQGSEA, per germline. The CDR3 bases are TGCAGCGTCGACCTGTTACAGGCGAGCACAGATACGCAGTATTTT. Amino acid sequence: CSVDLLQASTDTQYF.

This clonotype rates as medium-sized. The rearrangement joins TRBV4-1 to TRBJ2-2; perhaps TRBD1 as D (5 bases). CDR1 and CDR2 (germline): MGHRA, YSYEKL. The ends were cut back, 1 base at V and 2 bases at J, with 11 bases in the middle. The CDR3 spans 16 residues. The CDR3 DNA reads TGCGCCAGCAGCCAAGTTGGCGACAGCAACACCGGGGAGCTGTTTTTT. It is translated as CASSQVGDSNTGELFF.

In its sample, this clonotype is medium-sized (0.01 to 0.1%). The chain links TRBV4-1 to TRBJ2-3, with TRBD2 matching 8 bases. The germline gives CDR1 MGHRA, CDR2 YSYEKL. The CDR3 totals 15 residues. Trimming at V came to 0 bases and at J to 5 bases, leaving 4 bases not matched to a gene. CDR3 coding DNA: TGCGCCAGCAGCCAAGATCGCCTAGCGGGAGATACGCAGTATTTT. This encodes CASSQDRLAGDTQYF.

This clonotype was seen only a few times. The rearrangement uses TRBV7-9 and TRBJ2-1; D unresolved. CDR3 length equals 12 residues. Germline V gene lookup returns CDR1 SEHNR and CDR2 FQNEAQ (reference sequence). V lost 6 bases and J lost 10, with 13 bases in between. This CDR3 is CASRSNLGEQFF. The CDR3 DNA follows: TGTGCCAGCAGATCGAACCTAGGAGAGCAGTTCTTC.

In its sample, this clonotype was seen many times. This CDR3 fails to terminate in the conserved phenylalanine or tryptophan, so it likely reflects a read error. The chain carries TRBV30 and TRBJ1-1; D unclear. In germline, CDR1 is GTSNPN, CDR2 SVGIG (reference sequence). Trimming stripped 2 bases from V and 0 bases from J, with 4 bases between. This CDR3 spans 12 amino acids. CDR3 bases: TGTGCCTGGAGTATCATGAACACTGAAGCTTTCCTT. Translation gives CAWSIMNTEAFL.

This clonotype qualifies as medium-sized. The genes are TRBV28 and TRBJ2-5; D is perhaps TRBD2 (6 bases). CDR3 length: 12 residues. V lost 7 bases and J lost 9, with 15 bases in between. The germline V gene encodes CDR1 MDHEN and CDR2 SYDVKM. CDR3 nucleotides: TGTGCCAGCACCCGGGGACTCTCGGCCCAGTACTTC. It encodes CASTRGLSAQYF.

This clonotype counts as medium-sized (0.01 to 0.1%). V is TRBV7-9 and J is TRBJ1-1; maybe TRBD1 (5 bases). V lost 1 base and J lost 4, with 13 bases in between. This CDR3 spans 15 amino acids. In germline, CDR1 is SEHNR, CDR2 FQNEAQ (reference sequence). The CDR3 coding sequence is TGTGCCAGCAGCTTAGTTTATGGGGGAGGCACTGAAGCTTTCTTT. It encodes CASSLVYGGGTEAFF.